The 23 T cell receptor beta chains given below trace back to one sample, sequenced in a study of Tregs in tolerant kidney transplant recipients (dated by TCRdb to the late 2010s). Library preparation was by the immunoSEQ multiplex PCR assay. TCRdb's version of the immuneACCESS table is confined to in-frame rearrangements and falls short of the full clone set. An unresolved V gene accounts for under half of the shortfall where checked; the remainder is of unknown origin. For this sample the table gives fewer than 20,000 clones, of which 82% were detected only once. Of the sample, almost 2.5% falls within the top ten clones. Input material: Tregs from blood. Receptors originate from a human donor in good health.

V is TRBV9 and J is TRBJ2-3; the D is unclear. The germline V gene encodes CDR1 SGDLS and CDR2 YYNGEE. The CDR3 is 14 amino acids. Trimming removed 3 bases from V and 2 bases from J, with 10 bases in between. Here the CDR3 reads CASSAAPDTDTQYF. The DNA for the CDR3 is TGTGCCAGCAGCGCCGCTCCAGACACAGATACGCAGTATTTT.

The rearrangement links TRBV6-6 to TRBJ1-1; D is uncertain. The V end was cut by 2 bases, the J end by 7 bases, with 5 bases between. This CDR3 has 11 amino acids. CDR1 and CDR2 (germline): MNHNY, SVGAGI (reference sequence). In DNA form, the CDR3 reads TGTGCCAGCAGTTACGAGGGTGAAGCTTTCTTT. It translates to CASSYEGEAFF.

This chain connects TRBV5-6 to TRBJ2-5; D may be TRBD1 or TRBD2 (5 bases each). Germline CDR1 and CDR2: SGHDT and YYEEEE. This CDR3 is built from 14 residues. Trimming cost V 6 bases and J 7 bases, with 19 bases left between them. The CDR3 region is CASNVRGPVGTQYF. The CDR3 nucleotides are TGTGCCAGCAACGTAAGGGGACCCGTCGGGACCCAGTACTTC. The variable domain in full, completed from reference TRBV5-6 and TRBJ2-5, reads DAGVTQSPTHLIKTRGQQVTLRCSPKSGHDTVSWYQQALGQGPQFIFQYYEEEERQRGNFPDRFSGHQFPNYSSELNVNALLLGDSALYLCASNVRGPVGTQYFGPGTRLLVL.

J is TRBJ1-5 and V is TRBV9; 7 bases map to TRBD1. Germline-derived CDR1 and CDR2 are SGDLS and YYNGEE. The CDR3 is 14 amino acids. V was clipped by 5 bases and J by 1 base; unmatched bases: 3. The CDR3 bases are TGTGCCAGCAGAAGGGGGCTAAGCAATCAGCCCCAGCATTTT. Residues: CASRRGLSNQPQHF.

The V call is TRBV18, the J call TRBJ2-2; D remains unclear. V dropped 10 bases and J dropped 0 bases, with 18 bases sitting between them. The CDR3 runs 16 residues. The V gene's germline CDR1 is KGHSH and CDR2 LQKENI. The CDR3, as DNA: TGTGCCACCCATTTGTTGGCGCAATCGAACACCGGGGAGCTGTTTTTT. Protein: CATHLLAQSNTGELFF.

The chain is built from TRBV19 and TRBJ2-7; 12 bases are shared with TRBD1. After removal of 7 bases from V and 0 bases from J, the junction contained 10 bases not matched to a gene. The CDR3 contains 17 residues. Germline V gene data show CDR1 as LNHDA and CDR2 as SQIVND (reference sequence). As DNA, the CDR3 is TGTGCCAGTATCCCTCGGGGACAGGGGGCTATCTCCTACGAGCAGTACTTC. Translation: CASIPRGQGAISYEQYF.

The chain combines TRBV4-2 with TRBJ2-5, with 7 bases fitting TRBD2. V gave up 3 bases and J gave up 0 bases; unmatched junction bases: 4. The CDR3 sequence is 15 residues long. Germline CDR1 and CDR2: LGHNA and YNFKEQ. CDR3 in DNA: TGTGCCAGCAGCCACGTGGGACTATACCAAGAGACCCAGTACTTC. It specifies CASSHVGLYQETQYF.

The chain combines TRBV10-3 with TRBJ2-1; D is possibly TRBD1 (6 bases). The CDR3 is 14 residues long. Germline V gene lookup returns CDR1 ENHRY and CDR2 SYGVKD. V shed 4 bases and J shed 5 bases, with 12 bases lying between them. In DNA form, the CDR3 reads TGTGCCATCAGTGTATGGGACAAAGACAATGAGCAGTTCTTC. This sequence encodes CAISVWDKDNEQFF.

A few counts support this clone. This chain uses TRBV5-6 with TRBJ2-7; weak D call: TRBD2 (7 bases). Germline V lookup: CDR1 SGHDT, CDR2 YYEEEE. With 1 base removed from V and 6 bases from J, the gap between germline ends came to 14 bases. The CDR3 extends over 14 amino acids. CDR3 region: CASSLLVRGAEQYF. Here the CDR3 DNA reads TGTGCCAGCAGCTTGTTGGTTCGGGGGGCCGAGCAGTACTTC. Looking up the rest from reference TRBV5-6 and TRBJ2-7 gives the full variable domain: DAGVTQSPTHLIKTRGQQVTLRCSPKSGHDTVSWYQQALGQGPQFIFQYYEEEERQRGNFPDRFSGHQFPNYSSELNVNALLLGDSALYLCASSLLVRGAEQYFGPGTRLTVT.

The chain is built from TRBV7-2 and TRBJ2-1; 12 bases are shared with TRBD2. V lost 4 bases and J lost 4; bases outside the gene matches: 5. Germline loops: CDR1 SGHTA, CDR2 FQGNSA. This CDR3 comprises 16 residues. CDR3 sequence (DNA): TGTGCCAGCAGCTGGGCGGGACTAGCGGGTTACAATGAGCAGTTCTTC. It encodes CASSWAGLAGYNEQFF.

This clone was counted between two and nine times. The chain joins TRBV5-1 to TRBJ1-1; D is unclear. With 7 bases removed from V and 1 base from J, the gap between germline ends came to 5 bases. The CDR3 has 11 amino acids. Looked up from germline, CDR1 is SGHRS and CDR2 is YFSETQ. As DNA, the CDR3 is TGCGCCAGCTCAAGGAACACTGAAGCTTTCTTT. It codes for CASSRNTEAFF. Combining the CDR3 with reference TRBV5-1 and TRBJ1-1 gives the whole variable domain KAGVTQTPRYLIKTRGQQVTLSCSPISGHRSVSWYQQTPGQGLQFLFEYFSETQRNKGNFPGRFSGRQFSNSRSEMNVSTLELGDSALYLCASSRNTEAFFGQGTRLTVV.

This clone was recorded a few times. The CDR3 loop reads CASSLNTGSGNTIYF. The CDR3 nucleotides read TGTGCCAGCAGCTTGAATACAGGGTCAGGAAACACCATATATTTT. V is TRBV5-4 and J is TRBJ1-3, with TRBD1 as a possible D gene (6 bases). The CDR3 runs 15 residues. Trimming removed 1 base at V and 4 bases at J, with 12 bases between. Germline CDR1 is SGHNT and CDR2 is YYREEE (reference sequence).

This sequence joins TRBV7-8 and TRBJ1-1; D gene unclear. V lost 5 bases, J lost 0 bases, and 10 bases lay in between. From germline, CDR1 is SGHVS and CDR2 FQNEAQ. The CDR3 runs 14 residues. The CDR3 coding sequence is TGTGCCAGCAGCGGACGAGGGCTGAACACTGAAGCTTTCTTT. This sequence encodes CASSGRGLNTEAFF. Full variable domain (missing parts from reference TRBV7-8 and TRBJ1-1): GAGVSQSPRYKVAKRGQDVALRCDPISGHVSLFWYQQALGQGPEFLTYFQNEAQLDKSGLPSDRFFAERPEGSVSTLKIQRTQQEDSAVYLCASSGRGLNTEAFFGQGTRLTVV.

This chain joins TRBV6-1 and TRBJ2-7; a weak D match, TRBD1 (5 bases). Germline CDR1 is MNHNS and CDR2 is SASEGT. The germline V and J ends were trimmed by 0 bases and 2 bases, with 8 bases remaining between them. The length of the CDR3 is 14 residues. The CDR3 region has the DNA TGTGCCAGCAGTGAAGCTGACAGCACCTACGAGCAGTACTTC. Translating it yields CASSEADSTYEQYF.

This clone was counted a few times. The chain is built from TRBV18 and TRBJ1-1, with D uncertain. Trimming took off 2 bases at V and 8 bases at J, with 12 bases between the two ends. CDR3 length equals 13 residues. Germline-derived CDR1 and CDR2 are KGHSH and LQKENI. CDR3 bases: TGTGCCAGCTCACCATTGGGAGGGTCCGAAGCTTTCTTT. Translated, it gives CASSPLGGSEAFF.

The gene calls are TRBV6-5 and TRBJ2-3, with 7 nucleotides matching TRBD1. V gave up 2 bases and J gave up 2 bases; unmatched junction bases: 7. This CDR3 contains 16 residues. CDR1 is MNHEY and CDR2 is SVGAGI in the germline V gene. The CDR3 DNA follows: TGTGCCAGCAGTTACGGACAGGATCGTCCCACAGATACGCAGTATTTT. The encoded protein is CASSYGQDRPTDTQYF.

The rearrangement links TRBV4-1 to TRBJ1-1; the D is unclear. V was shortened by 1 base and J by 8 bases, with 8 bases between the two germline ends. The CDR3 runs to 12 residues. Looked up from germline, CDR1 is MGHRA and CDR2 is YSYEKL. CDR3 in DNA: TGCGCCAGCAGCCAAGTCATCGGGGAAGCTTTCTTT. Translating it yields CASSQVIGEAFF.

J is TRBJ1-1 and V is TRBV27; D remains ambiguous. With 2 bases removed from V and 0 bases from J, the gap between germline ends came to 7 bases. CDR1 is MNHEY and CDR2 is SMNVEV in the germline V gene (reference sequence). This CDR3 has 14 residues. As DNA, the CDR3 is TGTGCCAGCAGTTTAAAGGAATTGAACACTGAAGCTTTCTTT. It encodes CASSLKELNTEAFF.

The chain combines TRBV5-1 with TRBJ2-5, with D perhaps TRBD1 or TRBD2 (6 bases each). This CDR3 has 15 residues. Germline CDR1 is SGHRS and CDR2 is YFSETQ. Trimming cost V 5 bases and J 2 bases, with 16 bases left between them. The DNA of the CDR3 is TGCGCCAGCAGTCTAACAGTAGGGGGGCAAGAGACCCAGTACTTC. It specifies CASSLTVGGQETQYF.

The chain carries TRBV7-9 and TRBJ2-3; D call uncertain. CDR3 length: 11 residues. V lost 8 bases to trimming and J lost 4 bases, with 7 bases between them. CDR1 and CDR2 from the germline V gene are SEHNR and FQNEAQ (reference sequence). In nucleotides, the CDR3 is TGTGCCAGCTATTCAGCAGATACGCAGTATTTT. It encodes CASYSADTQYF.

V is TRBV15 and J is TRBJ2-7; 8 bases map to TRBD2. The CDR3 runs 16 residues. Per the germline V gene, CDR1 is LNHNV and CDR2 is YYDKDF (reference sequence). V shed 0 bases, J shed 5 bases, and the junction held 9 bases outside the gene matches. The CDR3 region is CATSRDSTTSVHEQYF. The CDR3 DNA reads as TGTGCCACCAGCAGAGATTCCACGACTAGCGTCCACGAGCAGTACTTC.

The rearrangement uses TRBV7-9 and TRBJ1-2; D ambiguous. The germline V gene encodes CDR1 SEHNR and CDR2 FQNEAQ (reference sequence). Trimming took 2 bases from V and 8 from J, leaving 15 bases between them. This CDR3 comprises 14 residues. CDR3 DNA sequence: TGTGCCAGCAGCTTACCATTGGAGGGAGGCGGCTACACCTTC. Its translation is CASSLPLEGGGYTF.

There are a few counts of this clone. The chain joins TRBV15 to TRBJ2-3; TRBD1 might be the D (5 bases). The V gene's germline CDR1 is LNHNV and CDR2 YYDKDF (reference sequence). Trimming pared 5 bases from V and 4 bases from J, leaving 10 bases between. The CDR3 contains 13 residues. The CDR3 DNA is TGTGCCACCAGCTCTTCCAGGGCAGATACGCAGTATTTT. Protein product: CATSSSRADTQYF.